Sample share makes the clone carrying this T cell receptor beta chain medium-sized (0.01 to 0.1%). Its specificity is unknown. An end of the junction differs from the germline gene, which may be a read error. The sample is drawn from a study of early T cells in non-severe SARS-CoV-2 infection. Study at large: Alpha and beta chains were unpaired, from unsorted whole-blood bulk RNA. Study-wide points: Anti-spike CD8 responses were favored in VDJdb matching, and private and CD4 specificities were missed.

In germline, CDR1 is LGHNA, CDR2 YNFKEQ. The CDR3 sequence is 12 residues long. Attachment of unique molecular identifiers was made to individual cDNA molecules. TCRdb reprocessed the 5' RACE reads with MiXCR, giving one entry per CDR3 protein. Among about 22,000 distinct CDR3 sequences listed, approximately 4.5% were seen once. This rearrangement joins TRBV4-2 to TRBJ2-1; D gene ambiguous. Sequencing input: whole blood. The sequence was obtained from an adult who was a healthcare worker with PCR-confirmed SARS-CoV-2 infection or an uninfected control (not recorded which). CDR3 protein: CASSQGLATIVF. The CDR3, as DNA: TGTGCCAGCAGCCAAGGATTGGCCACCATTGTCTTC.